The source of this TCR beta chain is a study of beta chain features in type 1 diabetes. Expressed TCRB transcripts were sequenced because the entire RNA isolate underwent reverse transcription. Here immunoSEQ multiplex PCR was the method, and the copy in TCRdb shows in-frame clones only, minus some. This table has about 240,000 clones, 11% to 15% appearing once. CDR3 length: 14 amino acids. V lost 1 base and J lost 7; bases outside the gene matches: 2. CDR1 is SGHTA, CDR2 FQGNSA, per germline. This clone has a handful of counts. Antigen unknown. Study results and caveats: Patients showed naive, central memory and Treg TCRB repertoires that appeared more similar than those of healthy donors. There was a moderate but significant shortening of TCRB CDR3s in all four CD4+ subsets of Type 1 diabetes patients.

Sequencing was performed on naive CD4+ T cells from blood. The sequence derives from a man aged 30 to 39 with type 1 diabetes. V and J are TRBV7-2 and TRBJ2-1, with 9 bases that match TRBD2. The CDR3 sequence is CASSLGSGRNEQFF. The CDR3 DNA is TGTGCCAGCAGCTTAGGTAGCGGGAGAAATGAGCAGTTCTTC. Looking up the rest from reference TRBV7-2 and TRBJ2-1 gives the full variable domain: GAGVSQSPSNKVTEKGKDVELRCDPISGHTALYWYRQSLGQGLEFLIYFQGNSAPDKSGLPSDRFSAERTGGSVSTLTIQRTQQEDSAVYLCASSLGSGRNEQFFGPGTRLTVL.